The clone carrying this T cell receptor (beta chain) appeared many times. Its cognate antigen is unknown. This sample was included in a study of CD8+CD57+ T cells in acquired aplastic anemia. Regarding the study as a whole: In common between the patients and the controls were approximately 28 CD8+ CDR3 sequences.

The template used for profiling TCR beta VDJ and CDR3 was genomic DNA. In TCRdb, the reads were re-called with MiXCR into one record per CDR3 protein. The data contain about 240,000 distinct CDR3 sequences, about 44% of them seen just once; the ten biggest clones take up 7.8%. Patients picked for sequencing had shown CD8+CD57+ cell expansion detected by flow cytometry. Sequencing was carried out using sorted CD4+, CD8+, or CD8+CD57+ T cells (not recorded which) from PBMCs. The clonotype was recovered from a human donor with aplastic anemia.

The CDR3 region has the DNA TGTGCCAGCAGCTTAGGGACAGGGCTTCGCGAGCAGTACTTC. Protein product: CASSLGTGLREQYF. V usage is TRBV11-2 and J usage is TRBJ2-7; 8 positions agree with TRBD1. Germline CDR1 SGHAT, CDR2 FQNNGV. After removal of 1 base from V and 6 bases from J, the junction contained 5 bases not matched to a gene. The CDR3 contains 14 residues.